What follows are 26 T cell receptor beta chains derived from one specimen sequenced in a study of blood T cells in healthy people across ages. Through a sample-barcoded 5' primer and a J-beta primer mix, a second PCR was run for 7 to 11 cycles. TCRdb re-analysed the 5' RACE reads in MiXCR, keeping a single row per CDR3 protein. Here the sample spans around 1,500,000 distinct CDR3 sequences, roughly 27% being singletons. Sequencing input: blood. The receptors originated from a woman aged 25 to 45 in good health.

The V gene is TRBV5-1, the J gene TRBJ1-4; no definite D call. The germline gives CDR1 SGHRS, CDR2 YFSETQ. CDR3 length equals 15 residues. The V gene lost 0 bases and the J gene lost 3 bases, with 9 bases spanning the gap. In DNA form, the CDR3 reads TGCGCCAGCAGCTTGGCCGGAGTTGCTAATGAAAAACTGTTTTTT. Residues: CASSLAGVANEKLFF. Using reference TRBV5-1 and TRBJ1-4 for the parts outside the CDR3, the full variable domain is KAGVTQTPRYLIKTRGQQVTLSCSPISGHRSVSWYQQTPGQGLQFLFEYFSETQRNKGNFPGRFSGRQFSNSRSEMNVSTLELGDSALYLCASSLAGVANEKLFFGSGTQLSVL.

V and J are TRBV6-1 and TRBJ2-3, with 11 bases fitting TRBD2. Per germline, CDR1 MNHNS and CDR2 SASEGT. V lost 3 bases to trimming and J lost 4 bases; unmatched junction nucleotides: 15. This CDR3 contains 19 residues. DNA for the CDR3: TGTGCCAGCAGTGAGAGACTAGCGGGGTCCCTTGGGAGGGCAGATACGCAGTATTTT. Its protein product is CASSERLAGSLGRADTQYF.

This clonotype has a handful of counts. The V gene is TRBV25-1, the J gene TRBJ1-2; weak D call: TRBD1 (5 bases). This CDR3 region has 16 residues. Germline CDR1 MGHDK, CDR2 SYGVNS. Trimming removed 2 bases from V and 4 bases from J, with 17 bases in between. CDR3 sequence reads: CASSELGGPGPYGYTF. CDR3 nucleotides: TGTGCCAGCAGTGAACTTGGGGGTCCAGGCCCCTATGGCTACACCTTC.

This clonotype was counted only a few times. The chain links TRBV5-1 to TRBJ2-7; D possibly corresponds to TRBD1 (5 bases). Trimming removed 7 bases from V and 6 bases from J, with 20 bases in between. The CDR3 consists of 14 residues. Per the germline V gene, CDR1 is SGHRS and CDR2 is YFSETQ. DNA of the CDR3: TGCGCCAGCTCCCCCAGGGCAGAACGAAGCGAGCAGTACTTC. Translation: CASSPRAERSEQYF.

V is TRBV4-1 and J is TRBJ2-1; D unclear. With the DNA end fitting TRBJ2-7 better, the J assignment may be wrong. The CDR3 is 13 residues long. CDR1 MGHRA and CDR2 YSYEKL come from the germline V gene. Here the CDR3 DNA reads TGCGCCAGCAGCCAGCTATCCTACAATGAGCAGTACTTC. Translating it yields CASSQLSYNEQYF.

This clonotype was seen a few times. This chain links TRBV5-5 with TRBJ1-1; TRBD1 might be the D (5 bases). The germline V and J ends were trimmed by 4 bases and 1 base, with 17 bases remaining between them. This CDR3 is built from 16 residues. Germline assignment: CDR1 SGHKS and CDR2 YYEKEE (reference sequence). CDR3 sequence: CASSLWRGVGNTEAFF. The CDR3 nucleotides are TGTGCCAGCAGCCTGTGGCGGGGCGTTGGGAACACTGAAGCTTTCTTT.

The genes are TRBV3-1 and TRBJ2-7, with 11 bases lining up with TRBD2. In germline, CDR1 is LGHDT, CDR2 YNNKEL (reference sequence). Losses at the gene ends were 3 bases for V and 3 bases for J; bases not matched to a gene: 7. The CDR3 has 16 amino acids. CDR3 sequence (DNA): TGTGCCAGCAGCCAGCGTACTAGCGGGGGTCGCTACGAGCAGTACTTC. It specifies CASSQRTSGGRYEQYF.

In this sample, this clonotype turned up many times. The V gene is TRBV12-3 or TRBV12-4, the J gene TRBJ2-7; no definite D call. V was cut by 5 bases and J by 9 bases, with 14 bases left in between. The CDR3 runs 12 residues. CDR3 region: CASSVSPRTQYF. Written as DNA, the CDR3 is TGTGCCAGCAGTGTCAGCCCCCGGACGCAGTACTTC.

This sequence joins TRBV5-1 and TRBJ2-1; 10 positions match TRBD2. Germline loops: CDR1 SGHRS, CDR2 YFSETQ. This CDR3 comprises 16 residues. Trimming took 4 bases from V and 6 from J; bases not matched to a gene: 10. CDR3 nucleotides: TGCGCCAGCAGCCCGGGGAGCGGGGGGGCCATCAATGAGCAGTTCTTC. Translation: CASSPGSGGAINEQFF.

On this clonotype itself: Mismatch with germline at one junction end may stem from a read error. The chain links TRBV5-1 to TRBJ1-4; no reliable D call. In germline, CDR1 is SGHRS, CDR2 YFSETQ. The CDR3 runs 15 residues. In nucleotides, the CDR3 is TGCGCTAGCAGCACCCTTGACCCCTTGGGTGAAATACTGTTTTTT. Protein sequence: CASSTLDPLGEILFF.

Notes on this clonotype: This may stem from a read error, because a much larger clone lies one nucleotide away. The chain is built from TRBV29-1 and TRBJ2-7; D possibly corresponds to TRBD1 (5 bases). The germline V gene encodes CDR1 SQVTM and CDR2 ANQGSEA. The CDR3 spans 11 residues. V shed 6 bases and J shed 6 bases, with 12 bases lying between them. The CDR3 nucleotides are TGCAGCGTAGAGACAGTAAGCGAGCAGTACTTC. Residues: CSVETVSEQYF.

Only a few counts were recorded for this clonotype. This sequence joins TRBV28 and TRBJ2-4; 8 bases match TRBD2. The CDR3 length is 18 residues. CDR1 and CDR2 (germline): MDHEN, SYDVKM. J gave up 13 bases and V 5 bases, and 25 bases lay outside the gene matches. CDR3 bases: TGTGCCAGCAGTCCGCCCATACGGGTAGCGGGGTCATGGAATGAGCAGTACTTC. Translated: CASSPPIRVAGSWNEQYF.

This clonotype appeared a few times. The chain combines TRBV6-6 with TRBJ2-1; possible D gene TRBD2, 5 bases. V lost 6 bases, J lost 7 bases, and 13 bases lay in between. This CDR3 contains 13 residues. CDR1 MNHNY and CDR2 SVGAGI come from the germline V gene (reference sequence). The CDR3 here is CASRADTWNEQFF. The CDR3 DNA is TGTGCCAGCAGAGCGGATACATGGAATGAGCAGTTCTTC.

This clonotype showed up just a few times. The rearrangement uses TRBV9 and TRBJ2-7; TRBD1 is a possible D gene (6 bases). Trimming removed 3 bases from V and 2 bases from J, with 15 bases in between. Germline V gene data show CDR1 as SGDLS and CDR2 as YYNGEE. The CDR3 sequence is 15 residues long. CDR3 nucleotides: TGTGCCAGCAGCGAGGGAGAGGGGACAACCTACGAGCAGTACTTC. It is translated as CASSEGEGTTYEQYF.

J is TRBJ2-6 and V is TRBV5-1; D call uncertain. The CDR3 runs 15 residues. CDR1 is SGHRS and CDR2 is YFSETQ in the germline V gene. The V end was cut by 4 bases, the J end by 2 bases, with 10 bases between. The chain's CDR3 is CASSVSAAGANVLTF. For the CDR3, the DNA is TGCGCCAGCAGCGTATCAGCTGCTGGGGCCAACGTCCTGACTTTC.

In its sample, this clonotype was seen many times. The chain uses TRBV7-9 and TRBJ2-1; possible D gene TRBD2, 7 bases. Per the germline V gene, CDR1 is SEHNR and CDR2 is FQNEAQ (reference sequence). Trimming cost V 5 bases and J 7 bases, with 18 bases left between them. The CDR3 has 15 residues. The CDR3 sequence: CASSRPGGGRNEQFF. DNA for the CDR3: TGTGCCAGCAGCCGCCCTGGCGGGGGCCGGAATGAGCAGTTCTTC. The whole variable domain, remainder taken from reference TRBV7-9 and TRBJ2-1, is DTGVSQNPRHKITKRGQNVTFRCDPISEHNRLYWYRQTLGQGPEFLTYFQNEAQLEKSRLLSDRFSAERPKGSFSTLEIQRTEQGDSAMYLCASSRPGGGRNEQFFGPGTRLTVL.

This chain connects TRBV9 to TRBJ1-1, with D hard to call. CDR1 and CDR2 (germline): SGDLS, YYNGEE. V was clipped by 3 bases and J by 0 bases, with 12 bases between them. The CDR3 consists of 15 residues. The DNA of the CDR3 is TGTGCCAGCAGCGGAAACATTAACATGAACACTGAAGCTTTCTTT. The encoded protein is CASSGNINMNTEAFF.

V gene TRBV7-9 combines with J gene TRBJ2-1; D might be TRBD2 (7 bases). The ends were cut back, 5 bases at V and 4 bases at J, with 18 bases in the middle. The germline CDR1 and CDR2 sequences are SEHNR and FQNEAQ (reference sequence). CDR3 length: 16 amino acids. DNA of the CDR3: TGTGCCAGCAGCGGGGGGGCCCTTACCGTTTACAATGAGCAGTTCTTC. Translating gives CASSGGALTVYNEQFF.

The rearrangement joins TRBV6-5 to TRBJ1-6; D ambiguous. V was cut by 0 bases and J by 0 bases, with 18 bases left in between. Germline V gives CDR1 MNHEY, CDR2 SVGAGI. This CDR3 is built from 20 residues. The CDR3 region has the DNA TGTGCCAGCAGTTACTCTATTGCGGCGGTTGGCAGCTCCTATAATTCACCCCTCCACTTT. This codes for CASSYSIAAVGSSYNSPLHF.

Of note for this clonotype: This may stem from a read error, because a much larger clone lies one nucleotide away. The chain employs TRBV7-2 and TRBJ2-1, with a possible D match to TRBD2 (6 bases). Per the germline V gene, CDR1 is SGHTA and CDR2 is FQGNSA. This CDR3 contains 14 residues. V lost 3 bases and J lost 10, with 16 bases in between. The CDR3 DNA reads TGTGCCAGCAGCTTTTTGACTAGTGGATACGAGCAGTTCTTC. This sequence encodes CASSFLTSGYEQFF.

This clonotype was counted only a few times. V gene TRBV30 combines with J gene TRBJ2-4; 8 positions match TRBD2. CDR3 size: 15 residues. The V gene's germline CDR1 is GTSNPN and CDR2 SVGIG (reference sequence). V lost 0 bases and J lost 1; bases outside the gene matches: 2. The CDR3 reads CAWSVGGGAKNIQYF. CDR3 nucleotide sequence: TGTGCCTGGAGTGTAGGCGGGGGGGCCAAAAACATTCAGTACTTC.

In its sample, this clonotype was seen a few times. The junction and the germline gene differ at one end; a read error may be behind it. The V gene is TRBV10-2, the J gene TRBJ2-5, with 8 nucleotides matching TRBD2. CDR3 length: 14 amino acids. Germline values: CDR1 WSHSY, CDR2 SAAADI. The CDR3 DNA reads TGCGCCACCAGTTACGCGGGGGGCCAAGAGACCCAGTACTTC. It codes for CATSYAGGQETQYF.

The count of this clonotype is one. A much larger clone differs from this one at a single base, so this may be a read error. J is TRBJ1-2 and V is TRBV6-6; D gene ambiguous. Germline CDR1 MNHNY, CDR2 SVGAGI (reference sequence). This CDR3 has 14 amino acids. This CDR3 is CVSSYARDNYGYTF. The DNA for the CDR3 is TGTGTCAGCAGTTACGCCAGAGATAACTATGGCTACACCTTC.

The J gene is TRBJ1-2, the V gene TRBV18; a possible D gene is TRBD1 (5 bases). The CDR3 consists of 13 residues. The germline CDR1 and CDR2 sequences are KGHSH and LQKENI. Trimming cost V 5 bases and J 5 bases, with 12 bases left between them. The CDR3 DNA follows: TGTGCCAGCTCAACCCAGGGAGAGTATGGCTACACCTTC. Translated, it gives CASSTQGEYGYTF.

V usage is TRBV12-3 or TRBV12-4 and J usage is TRBJ1-4; D remains unclear. This CDR3 comprises 13 residues. With 10 bases removed from V and 8 bases from J, the gap between germline ends came to 17 bases. The CDR3 DNA sequence: TGTGCCATCCGCCCGGGGTTCGGGGAAAAACTGTTTTTT. As protein: CAIRPGFGEKLFF.

The V gene is TRBV2, the J gene TRBJ1-2, with D perhaps TRBD1 (5 bases). Trimming left V 7 bases short and J 5 bases short, with 11 bases between. The germline V gene encodes CDR1 SNHLY and CDR2 FYNNEI. CDR3 length: 12 residues. This CDR3 reads CASIPGAYGYTF. In nucleotides, the CDR3 is TGTGCCAGCATCCCCGGGGCTTATGGCTACACCTTC.